The T cell receptor (beta chain) described here comes from a study of breast tumors, draining lymph nodes, adjacent tissues. TCRdb independently ran MiXCR on the multiplex PCR reads; one entry per CDR3 protein. The table includes approximately 250,000 distinct CDR3 sequences, around 34% detected once. The lymph nodes were axillary draining lymph nodes from breast cancer patients. Germline lookup yields CDR1 SGHAT and CDR2 FQNNGV. V lost 4 bases, J lost 2 bases, and 15 bases lay in between. The CDR3 contains 15 residues. Study-level results: Compared with basal-like, luminal-like tumors shared significantly more repertoire with nontumor tissue. Most tumor T cells seemingly derive from lymph node, then expand in tumor. Tumor T cell lymph node origin was a supported hypothesis, not proven. Tumors had less TCR diversity than lymph nodes, more than nontumor tissue.

This clonotype was detected many times. Its target is not known. This chain connects TRBV11-2 to TRBJ2-7; D perhaps matches TRBD2 (6 bases). This TCR derives from a female donor with breast cancer. Some clones in this sample may be carry-over from other donors' samples. Sequencing input: axillary lymph node tissue. The CDR3 DNA is TGTGCCAGCAGCTATAGTAGCGGAACTCCCTACGAGCAGTACTTC. This encodes CASSYSSGTPYEQYF.